Below, 8 T cell receptor beta chains from the same sample are listed, as sequenced in a study of blood T cell repertoires in COVID-19. The assay was immunoSEQ multiplex PCR, and TCRdb's table has in-frame clones only and misses some. The data contain some 99,000 clones, over 75% of them singletons. Sequenced: peripheral blood. All receptors come from an elderly woman with acute or convalescent COVID-19.

The chain couples TRBV2 to TRBJ2-1; possibly TRBD2 for D (5 bases). Germline CDR1 reads SNHLY; CDR2 reads FYNNEI. This CDR3 is built from 16 residues. Trimming stripped 1 base from V and 2 bases from J, with 12 bases between. The CDR3 loop is CASSEGGLLPYNEQFF. CDR3 coding DNA: TGTGCCAGCAGTGAAGGAGGACTGCTACCCTACAATGAGCAGTTCTTC.

V and J are TRBV5-6 and TRBJ2-7; TRBD2 might be the D (5 bases). Trimming removed 2 bases from V and 1 base from J, with 10 bases in between. The CDR3 runs 14 residues. Per the germline V gene, CDR1 is SGHDT and CDR2 is YYEEEE. CDR3 region: CASSLRGLSYEQYF. CDR3 in DNA: TGTGCCAGCAGCTTAAGAGGGTTATCCTACGAGCAGTACTTC.

The V call is TRBV10-1, the J call TRBJ1-1; the D is unclear. The germline V gene encodes CDR1 WNHNN and CDR2 SYGVQD (reference sequence). V was cut by 3 bases and J by 5 bases, with 10 bases left in between. The CDR3 is made up of 13 amino acids. CDR3 region: CASSDSGLTEAFF. DNA for the CDR3: TGCGCCAGCAGTGATAGTGGACTGACTGAAGCTTTCTTT.

V is TRBV13 and J is TRBJ2-2; a possible D gene is TRBD2 (6 bases). Germline lookup yields CDR1 PRHDT and CDR2 FYEKMQ (reference sequence). This CDR3 spans 13 amino acids. V was trimmed by 5 bases and J by 3 bases, leaving 7 bases between them. CDR3 nucleotide sequence: TGTGCCAGCAGCGCGGGACACACCGGGGAGCTGTTTTTT. Amino acid sequence: CASSAGHTGELFF.

The chain combines TRBV27 with TRBJ1-4, with 9 nucleotides matching TRBD1. CDR1 is MNHEY, CDR2 SMNVEV, per germline (reference sequence). The CDR3 contains 15 residues. V was clipped by 3 bases and J by 5 bases; unmatched bases: 4. The CDR3 is CASSFSDRGNEKLFF. CDR3 DNA: TGTGCCAGCAGTTTTTCGGACAGGGGAAATGAAAAACTGTTTTTT.

The genes are TRBV3-1 (or the pseudogene TRBV3-2) and TRBJ1-3; no clear D gene. The germline V and J ends were trimmed by 1 base and 0 bases, with 7 bases remaining between them. Germline loops: CDR1 LGHDT, CDR2 YNNKEL (reference sequence). The CDR3 is made up of 15 amino acids. CDR3: CASSQGRSSGNTIYF. The DNA for the CDR3 is TGTGCCAGCAGCCAAGGGCGGTCCTCTGGAAACACCATATATTTT.

The chain recombines TRBV4-3 with TRBJ1-2; a possible D gene is TRBD1 (5 bases). CDR1 and CDR2 from the germline V gene are LGHNA and YSLEER. The V gene lost 4 bases and the J gene lost 4 bases, with 10 bases spanning the gap. This CDR3 has 13 residues. The CDR3 sequence is CASSLQDSYGYTF. The CDR3 DNA reads as TGCGCCAGCAGCCTCCAAGACAGCTATGGCTACACCTTC.

This sequence joins TRBV5-6 and TRBJ1-3; maybe TRBD1 (6 bases). Trimming removed 0 bases from V and 0 bases from J, with 10 bases in between. The CDR3 runs to 16 residues. The germline V gene encodes CDR1 SGHDT and CDR2 YYEEEE. This chain's CDR3 is CASSLVGQLSGNTIYF. In nucleotides, the CDR3 is TGTGCCAGCAGCTTGGTAGGACAGCTCTCTGGAAACACCATATATTTT.